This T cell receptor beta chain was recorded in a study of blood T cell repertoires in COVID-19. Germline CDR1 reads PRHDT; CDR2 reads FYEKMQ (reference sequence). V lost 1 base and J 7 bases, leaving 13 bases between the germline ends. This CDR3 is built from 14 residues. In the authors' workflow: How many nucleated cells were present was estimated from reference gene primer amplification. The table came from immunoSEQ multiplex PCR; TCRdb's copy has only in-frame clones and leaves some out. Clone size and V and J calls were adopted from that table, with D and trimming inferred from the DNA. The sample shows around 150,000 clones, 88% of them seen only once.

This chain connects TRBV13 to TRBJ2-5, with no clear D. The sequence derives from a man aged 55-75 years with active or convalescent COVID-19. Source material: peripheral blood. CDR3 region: CASSLESRSVTQYF. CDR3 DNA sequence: TGTGCCAGCAGCTTAGAGAGCCGGTCTGTGACCCAGTACTTC.